The clone carrying this TCR beta chain was recorded at least ten times. Antigen: not known. These data belong to a study of T cells in Graves' hyperthyroidism and ophthalmopathy. Study conclusions and caveats: The model forecast ophthalmopathy, anticipating it by a median around 6.5 months before onset.

Regions amplified from RNA transcripts were the TCR beta CDR3 regions. Initially, a first-round RT-PCR of the TCR CDR3 employed the HTBI primer set. TCRdb reprocessed the multiplex PCR reads with MiXCR, giving one entry per CDR3 protein. This table holds about 420,000 distinct CDR3 sequences, less than 20% found once. The sequence was collected from a woman younger than 35 with Graves' hyperthyroidism. Sequenced material: blood.

Here the CDR3 reads CSALSSGAGQPQHF. In DNA form, the CDR3 reads TGCAGTGCTTTGTCCTCAGGGGCCGGGCAGCCCCAGCATTTT. The J gene is TRBJ1-5, the V gene TRBV20-1; a weak D match, TRBD1 (6 bases). The CDR3 length is 14 residues. Looked up from germline, CDR1 is DFQATT and CDR2 is SNEGSKA (reference sequence). The V end was cut by 5 bases, the J end by 7 bases, with 18 bases between.